Each of the 13 T cell receptor beta chains below was sequenced from the same sample in a study of blood T cell repertoires in COVID-19. Using immunoSEQ multiplex PCR, the repertoire was profiled, and TCRdb retains in-frame clones only, with some absent. Seen here are nearly 300,000 clones, nearly 90% observed once, and the top ten hold roughly 2.9%. Material: PBMCs or T cells enriched from blood (not recorded which). Receptor source: a woman in her forties or fifties who had been exposed to COVID-19.

The chain joins TRBV15 to TRBJ1-2, with D unresolved. V dropped 0 bases and J dropped 3 bases, with 8 bases sitting between them. Germline V gene lookup returns CDR1 LNHNV and CDR2 YYDKDF (reference sequence). CDR3 length: 14 amino acids. The CDR3 DNA reads as TGTGCCACCAGCAGAGATCGGGAGTACTATGGCTACACCTTC. Amino acids: CATSRDREYYGYTF.

This chain links TRBV3-1 (or the pseudogene TRBV3-2) with TRBJ1-2; D is possibly TRBD1 (6 bases). CDR3 size: 12 residues. Germline loops: CDR1 LGHDT, CDR2 YNNKEL (reference sequence). Trimming shortened V by 1 base and J by 8 bases, and 8 bases separated the two germline ends. CDR3 sequence reads: CASSQAGVGYTF. CDR3 DNA sequence: TGTGCCAGCAGCCAAGCAGGGGTGGGCTACACCTTC.

A word on this clone: Other DNA sequences in this specimen translate into the identical CDR3. DNA for the CDR3: TGTGCCAGCAGCCAATTGAGGGGGGGGCCCTACGAGCAGTACTTC. Its translation is CASSQLRGGPYEQYF. The chain has TRBV14 and TRBJ2-7; TRBD2 might be the D (7 bases). The germline CDR1 and CDR2 sequences are SGHDN and FVKESK. Trimming stripped 2 bases from V and 2 bases from J, with 13 bases between. There are 15 residues in the CDR3.

On this clone: The same CDR3 can be traced to other DNA sequences in this sample. This chain connects TRBV5-1 to TRBJ1-1; TRBD1 might be the D (5 bases). V was cut by 2 bases and J by 1 base, with 9 bases left in between. Germline V CDR1 and CDR2: SGHRS, YFSETQ. CDR3 size: 14 residues. The CDR3 DNA sequence: TGCGCCAGCAGCTTAGCCAGGGCGAACACTGAAGCTTTCTTT. This sequence encodes CASSLARANTEAFF.

The rearrangement joins TRBV19 to TRBJ1-6, with 10 bases identical to TRBD1. Per germline, CDR1 LNHDA and CDR2 SQIVND (reference sequence). Trimming cost V 4 bases and J 0 bases; bases outside gene matches: 6. The CDR3 contains 18 residues. The CDR3 nucleotides read TGTGCCAGTAGTACCGGGACAGGGGCCCTCTCCTATAATTCACCCCTCCACTTT. Translated: CASSTGTGALSYNSPLHF. The entire variable domain, with the rest obtained from reference TRBV19 and TRBJ1-6, is as follows: DGGITQSPKYLFRKEGQNVTLSCEQNLNHDAMYWYRQDPGQGLRLIYYSQIVNDFQKGDIAEGYSVSREKKESFPLTVTSAQKNPTAFYLCASSTGTGALSYNSPLHFGNGTRLTVT.

This clone was observed a few times. The chain links TRBV19 to TRBJ1-3; no clear D. V gave up 5 bases and J gave up 0 bases, with 11 bases separating them. The CDR3 extends over 15 amino acids. Germline loops: CDR1 LNHDA, CDR2 SQIVND (reference sequence). Here the CDR3 DNA reads TGTGCCAGTAGTGCTGCATACACCTCTGGAAACACCATATATTTT. It codes for CASSAAYTSGNTIYF. The entire variable domain, with the rest obtained from reference TRBV19 and TRBJ1-3, is as follows: DGGITQSPKYLFRKEGQNVTLSCEQNLNHDAMYWYRQDPGQGLRLIYYSQIVNDFQKGDIAEGYSVSREKKESFPLTVTSAQKNPTAFYLCASSAAYTSGNTIYFGEGSWLTVV.

The chain couples TRBV7-2 to TRBJ2-7, with 9 bases matching TRBD2. The length of the CDR3 is 14 residues. Germline CDR1 SGHTA, CDR2 FQGNSA. V was pared by 5 bases and J by 7 bases, with 9 bases of the junction left unmatched. The CDR3 region has the DNA TGTGCCAGCAGCCCAACAAGCGGGGGGTCTGAGCAGTACTTC. This gives the protein CASSPTSGGSEQYF.

V usage is TRBV10-3 and J usage is TRBJ1-2; no clear D gene. CDR1 is ENHRY, CDR2 SYGVKD, per germline. The CDR3 is 12 residues long. The ends were cut back, 8 bases at V and 7 bases at J, with 14 bases in the middle. CDR3 protein: CAISDPGSGYTF. Here the CDR3 DNA reads TGTGCCATCTCCGACCCCGGGAGTGGCTACACCTTC.

The J gene is TRBJ1-5, the V gene TRBV7-2; no firm D call. Trimming pared 5 bases from V and 5 bases from J, leaving 16 bases between. This CDR3 has 15 amino acids. Per the germline V gene, CDR1 is SGHTA and CDR2 is FQGNSA. The CDR3 is CASSLNTGGHQPQHF. The CDR3 DNA reads TGTGCCAGCAGCCTTAACACGGGAGGCCATCAGCCCCAGCATTTT.

The CDR3 loop reads CASSLWGQGSEQYF. Written as DNA, the CDR3 is TGTGCCAGCAGTTTATGGGGACAGGGTTCCGAGCAGTACTTC. The V and J genes are TRBV27 and TRBJ2-7; 9 bases fit TRBD1. The CDR3 extends over 14 amino acids. The junction had 4 bases not matched to a gene; V was cut back by 1 base and J by 6 bases. Per the germline V gene, CDR1 is MNHEY and CDR2 is SMNVEV (reference sequence).

V usage is TRBV5-4 and J usage is TRBJ2-4, with a possible D match to TRBD1 (5 bases). The CDR3 is 14 amino acids. V lost 0 bases, J lost 2 bases, and 6 bases lay in between. Per the germline V gene, CDR1 is SGHNT and CDR2 is YYREEE (reference sequence). The chain's CDR3 is CASSLAGSKNIQYF. CDR3 nucleotides: TGTGCCAGCAGCTTGGCAGGGTCCAAAAACATTCAGTACTTC.

This clone was seen once. V gene TRBV12-3 or TRBV12-4 combines with J gene TRBJ1-1, with unresolved D. V lost 8 bases and J lost 1, with 11 bases in between. This CDR3 has 13 residues. The DNA for the CDR3 is TGTGCCAGCGTAATTCAGGAGAACACTGAAGCTTTCTTT. It encodes CASVIQENTEAFF.

This clone has more than one count but fewer than ten. This sequence joins TRBV19 and TRBJ2-2; TRBD1 matches at 7 bases. There are 14 residues in the CDR3. The V gene end was trimmed by 4 bases and the J gene end by 5 bases; junction bases not matched to a gene: 4. CDR1 is LNHDA, CDR2 SQIVND, per germline (reference sequence). The DNA for the CDR3 is TGTGCCAGTAGTAGACTACAGGGGACCGGGGAGCTGTTTTTT. It codes for CASSRLQGTGELFF.